Presented here are 9 T cell receptor beta chains from one specimen sequenced in a study of CD8 T cells in Susac syndrome. RNA, at about 0.5 to 1 ug, was reverse transcribed with random hexamers. TCRdb re-analysed the immunoSEQ multiplex PCR reads in MiXCR, keeping a single row per CDR3 protein. This sample has 65,000 to 85,000 distinct CDR3 sequences, with approximately 95% found just once. The sample taken for sequencing was CD8+ T cells from PBMCs. These TCRs come from a human donor with Susac syndrome.

This chain connects TRBV21-1 to TRBJ2-1. TRBV21-1 is described as a pseudogene. This CDR3 spans 13 amino acids. The CDR3 nucleotides read TGTGCCAGCAGCAAAGAGTCGGGCAATGAGCAGTTCTTC. It yields the protein CASSKESGNEQFF.

This rearrangement joins TRBV6-5 to TRBJ2-7, with 8 bases matching TRBD1. J lost 2 bases, V lost 0 bases, and 3 bases had no gene match. The CDR3 has 15 amino acids. The germline gives CDR1 MNHEY, CDR2 SVGAGI. CDR3: CASSYSWTGTYEQYF. The CDR3 DNA follows: TGTGCCAGCAGTTACTCATGGACAGGGACCTACGAGCAGTACTTC.

Remarks on this clonotype: One junction end does not reproduce the germline sequence, and a read error may be involved. Here the CDR3 reads CASSSDQTGHRAF. The CDR3 DNA follows: TGTGCCAGCAGCTCAGACCAGACAGGCCATCGGGCCTTC. The chain recombines TRBV7-2 with TRBJ2-1; TRBD1 might be the D (6 bases). Germline CDR1 is SGHTA and CDR2 is FQGNSA. This CDR3 is 13 amino acids long.

The chain employs TRBV9 and TRBJ2-7; the match to TRBD2 covers 9 bases. Germline V gives CDR1 SGDLS, CDR2 YYNGEE. CDR3 length: 15 amino acids. V dropped 0 bases and J dropped 3; count of bases not matched to a gene: 4. Here the CDR3 DNA reads TGTGCCAGCAGCGTAGGTGGGACTAGCAACTACGAGCAGTACTTC. Amino acids: CASSVGGTSNYEQYF.

The V and J genes are TRBV6-2 or TRBV6-3 and TRBJ2-1; the match to TRBD1 covers 8 bases. Germline loops: CDR1 MNHEY, CDR2 SVGEGT. With V trimmed by 2 bases and J by 3 bases, 0 bases remained unmatched. There are 14 residues in the CDR3. CDR3 nucleotide sequence: TGTGCCAGCAGTTACACAGGGGGCTACAATGAGCAGTTCTTC. Encoded protein: CASSYTGGYNEQFF.

The rearrangement joins TRBV19 to TRBJ2-6; TRBD1 might be the D (5 bases). Germline CDR1 LNHDA, CDR2 SQIVND (reference sequence). CDR3 size: 21 residues. Trimming removed 3 bases from V and 2 bases from J, with 26 bases in between. CDR3 sequence (DNA): TGTGCCAGTAGTATCAAAGCCAGGGTTCCGTACCGACCCCCTGGGGCCAACGTCCTGACTTTC. This encodes CASSIKARVPYRPPGANVLTF.

V gene TRBV14 combines with J gene TRBJ1-1, with D unresolved. Germline assignment: CDR1 SGHDN and CDR2 FVKESK. Trimming stripped 0 bases from V and 4 bases from J, with 6 bases between. This CDR3 is built from 13 residues. CDR3 in DNA: TGTGCCAGCAGCCAAGATTTCGCCACTGAAGCTTTCTTT. Translated, it gives CASSQDFATEAFF.

This sequence joins TRBV19 and TRBJ2-4; D is perhaps TRBD2 (5 bases). Trimming pared 11 bases from V and 3 bases from J, leaving 17 bases between. This CDR3 spans 14 amino acids. Germline V gene sequence: CDR1 LNHDA, CDR2 SQIVND (reference sequence). The CDR3, as DNA: TGTGCCGTGGGTCCGCTCGGGGTCAAAAACATTCAGTACTTC. Its protein is CAVGPLGVKNIQYF.

The chain employs TRBV27 and TRBJ2-5, with 13 bases identical to TRBD2. Germline V gene data show CDR1 as MNHEY and CDR2 as SMNVEV (reference sequence). V lost 0 bases and J lost 4; bases outside the gene matches: 2. The CDR3 runs 16 residues. The CDR3 loop reads CASSLSGLAGSETQYF. The CDR3 region has the DNA TGTGCCAGCAGTTTATCGGGACTAGCGGGATCAGAGACCCAGTACTTC.